A selection of T cell receptor beta chains follows, all from one sample in a study of T cell repertoires in cytomegalovirus infection. From the reads, TCRdb called clonotypes with MiXCR, one entry per CDR3 protein. The table has under 850,000 distinct CDR3 sequences, around a third seen once. Their specific antigens are unknown. The sequencing here drew on cultured PBMCs, taken from culture after CMV antigen stimulation. The receptor source for this set is a human donor in good health (CMV status not recorded). Some clones in this sample may be carry-over from other donors' samples. CDR3s include the opening cysteine and the closing phenylalanine or tryptophan. Fields, in order: V gene, D gene, clone size, J gene, CDR3 DNA, CDR3 protein. A D gene is named only where the DNA matches it firmly. Expanded clones get a size class; other rows say once, few or many, or leave the size out.

TRBV19,TRBD2,.,TRBJ2-4,TGTGCCAGTAGTATAGGGCCGGGGAGGGGCAAAAACATTCAGTACTTC,CASSIGPGRGKNIQYF
TRBV6-2/TRBV6-3,TRBD1,.,TRBJ1-2,TGTGCCAGCAGCCGTGGGACAGGACTTATCCCCCTGTATGGCTACACCTTC,CASSRGTGLIPLYGYTF
TRBV14,.,.,TRBJ1-1,TGTGCCAGCAGCCAACCAGGGGTCACTGAAGCTTTCTTT,CASSQPGVTEAFF
TRBV20-1,TRBD1,.,TRBJ2-1,TGCAGTGCTATAGACGCGGGACAGGGATGGAATGAGCAGTTCTTC,CSAIDAGQGWNEQFF
TRBV2,TRBD1,few,TRBJ2-3,TGTGCCAGCACGGGACAGGAGTTCCCCGATACGCAGTATTTT,CASTGQEFPDTQYF
TRBV11-2,.,.,TRBJ2-1,TGTGCCAGCAGCCAGAACGGTGGGACTGCCTACAATGAGCAGTTCTTC,CASSQNGGTAYNEQFF
TRBV4-1,.,few,TRBJ2-1,TGCGCCAGCAGCCAGACCGGGTTGGATGAGCAGTTCTTC,CASSQTGLDEQFF
TRBV20-1,TRBD2,.,TRBJ2-4,TGCAGTGTCGCCGGGGGGTCCAAAAACATTCAGTACTTC,CSVAGGSKNIQYF
TRBV3-1,.,few,TRBJ1-2,TGTGCCAGCAGCCAACTTTTGGCCCGGGGCTACACCTTC,CASSQLLARGYTF
TRBV6-2/TRBV6-3,TRBD2,few,TRBJ2-1,TGTGCCAGCAGGGGAAACGGGAGGGATGAGCAGTTCTTC,CASRGNGRDEQFF
TRBV12-5,TRBD2,.,TRBJ2-3,TGTGCTAGTGGTTTGATTAGCGGGGATACGCAGTATTTT,CASGLISGDTQYF
TRBV7-2,.,few,TRBJ2-3,TGTGCCAGCAGCTCCACCGGAGGCCTCATTTCAGATACGCAGTATTTT,CASSSTGGLISDTQYF
TRBV4-1,.,few,TRBJ1-5,TGCGCCAGCAGCCAAAACAGGGTTCGACAGCCCCAGCATTTT,CASSQNRVRQPQHF
TRBV27,.,few,TRBJ2-1,TGTGCCAGCAGGGCAGGGATCAATCGCTACTCCTACAATGAGCAGTTCTTC,CASRAGINRYSYNEQFF
TRBV6-8,TRBD1,few,TRBJ1-2,TGTGCCAGCAGGTCGACAGGGAGAAGTGGCTACACCTTC,CASRSTGRSGYTF
TRBV7-2,.,few,TRBJ2-1,TGTGCCAGCGGCGGGACCCTCGAGAACAATGAGCAGTTCTTC,CASGGTLENNEQFF
TRBV20-1,.,.,TRBJ1-2,TGCAGTGCTAGAGATTACGGAGTAACTAACTATGGCTACACCTTC,CSARDYGVTNYGYTF
TRBV12-3/TRBV12-4,.,.,TRBJ1-2,TGTGCCAGCAGTTTCCCCCTAGGGGGCTACACCTTC,CASSFPLGGYTF
TRBV7-8,.,many,TRBJ2-3,TGTGCCAGCAGCTTAGTTGGGACGGTCACAGATACGCAGTATTTT,CASSLVGTVTDTQYF
TRBV6-2/TRBV6-3,.,.,TRBJ2-1,TGTGCCAGCAGGGGTCTGGGGCCGGAGGAGCAGTTCTTC,CASRGLGPEEQFF
TRBV28,TRBD1,few,TRBJ2-3,TGTGCCAGCAGATCATTAAGTACGACAGGGATTTACCCAGATACGCAGTATTTT,CASRSLSTTGIYPDTQYF
TRBV12-5,.,.,TRBJ2-2,TGTGCTAGTGAGCGGCAGAACACCGGGGAGCTGTTTTTT,CASERQNTGELFF
TRBV19,.,.,TRBJ1-4,TGTGCCAGTACCGCCCGACACCTCAATGAAAAACTGTTTTTT,CASTARHLNEKLFF